Listed below are T cell receptor beta chains from one sample, sequenced in a study of blood T cell repertoires in COVID-19. TCRdb's table, derived via immunoSEQ multiplex PCR, lists solely in-frame clones and lacks some. The sample yields about 84,000 clones, under 85% seen once. Sequencing was performed on peripheral blood. Every receptor here comes from a woman of 80 years or more with acute or convalescent COVID-19. The CDR3 runs from the conserved cysteine through the conserved F or W. D genes are given only for firm matches. A clone size is listed for some rows: how often the clone was seen (once, few, many), or a class if it is expanded.

D	V	size	length	J	CDR3	DNA
TRBD2	TRBV6-5	few	14	TRBJ2-1	CASSPGGHNNEQFF	TGTGCCAGCAGCCCGGGAGGACATAACAATGAGCAGTTCTTC
TRBD2	TRBV9	-	16	TRBJ2-7	CASSRGLAGGTYEQYF	TGTGCCAGCAGCAGGGGACTAGCGGGAGGAACCTACGAGCAGTACTTC
TRBD1	TRBV4-1	-	18	TRBJ2-1	CASSASPGQGGTYNEQFF	TGCGCCAGCAGTGCATCCCCGGGACAGGGGGGAACCTACAATGAGCAGTTCTTC
-	TRBV10-1	-	14	TRBJ2-1	CASSEFTTGNEQFF	TGCGCCAGCAGTGAGTTTACGACCGGGAACGAGCAGTTCTTC
-	TRBV29-1	-	13	TRBJ1-2	CSAVTAPGYGYTF	TGCAGCGCCGTGACAGCCCCAGGCTATGGCTACACCTTC
-	TRBV28	-	13	TRBJ1-2	CASSSTLVQGDAF	TGTGCCAGCAGTTCCACCCTCGTACAGGGCGACGCCTTC
TRBD2	TRBV7-9	few	16	TRBJ2-1	CASSVAGGPSYNEQFF	TGTGCCAGCAGCGTAGCGGGAGGGCCTTCCTACAATGAGCAGTTCTTC
-	TRBV9	-	15	TRBJ1-5	CASSPDSLGNQPQHF	TGTGCCAGCAGCCCCGACAGCCTGGGCAATCAGCCCCAGCATTTT
TRBD1	TRBV5-4	few	15	TRBJ2-1	CASTRDRSSYNEQFF	TGTGCCAGCACTCGGGACAGGAGCTCCTACAATGAGCAGTTCTTC
TRBD2	TRBV19	-	15	TRBJ2-3	CASSIVGGAADTQYF	TGTGCCAGTAGTATAGTGGGAGGGGCGGCAGATACGCAGTATTTT
-	TRBV2	-	13	TRBJ2-7	CASRLQVPYEQYF	TGTGCCAGCAGATTACAGGTTCCCTACGAGCAGTACTTC
TRBD2	TRBV5-5	-	15	TRBJ2-7	CASSLWLVAGDEQYF	TGTGCCAGCAGCTTGTGGTTGGTAGCGGGAGACGAGCAGTACTTC
-	TRBV7-2	-	14	TRBJ2-5	CASSSGAGPETQYF	TGTGCCAGCAGCTCGGGAGCAGGGCCAGAGACCCAGTACTTC
TRBD2	TRBV5-4	-	15	TRBJ2-7	CASSLELAGEAEQYF	TGTGCCAGCAGCTTGGAACTAGCGGGAGAGGCCGAGCAGTACTTC
-	TRBV13	-	15	TRBJ2-2	CASSLAGSLPGELFF	TGTGCCAGCAGCTTAGCTGGCTCGTTGCCCGGGGAGCTGTTTTTT
TRBD1	TRBV7-2	-	15	TRBJ1-2	CASRGQGAGTYGYTF	TGTGCCAGCAGGGGACAGGGGGCGGGGACCTATGGCTACACCTTC
-	TRBV5-1	-	13	TRBJ2-5	CASSALQGETQYF	TGCGCCAGCAGCGCTTTACAGGGAGAGACCCAGTACTTC